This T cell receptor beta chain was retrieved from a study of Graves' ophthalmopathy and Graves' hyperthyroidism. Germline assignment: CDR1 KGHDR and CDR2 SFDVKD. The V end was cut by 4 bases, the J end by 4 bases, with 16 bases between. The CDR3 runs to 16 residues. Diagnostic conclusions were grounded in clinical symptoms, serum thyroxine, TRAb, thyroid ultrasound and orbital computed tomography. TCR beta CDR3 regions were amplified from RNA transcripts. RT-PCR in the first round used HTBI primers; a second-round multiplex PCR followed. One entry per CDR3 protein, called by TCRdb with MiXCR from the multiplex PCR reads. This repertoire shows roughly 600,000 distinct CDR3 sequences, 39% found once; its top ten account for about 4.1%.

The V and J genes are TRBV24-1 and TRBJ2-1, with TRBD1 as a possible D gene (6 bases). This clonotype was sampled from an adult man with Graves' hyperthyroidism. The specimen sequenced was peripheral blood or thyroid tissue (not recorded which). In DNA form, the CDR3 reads TGTGCCACCAGTGACCCAGGGACAACCAAATACAATGAGCAGTTCTTC. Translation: CATSDPGTTKYNEQFF.